The TCR beta chain under discussion was sequenced for a study of control samples from healthy donors and cancer patients. Germline V lookup: CDR1 SGHRS, CDR2 YFSETQ. J gave up 6 bases and V 2 bases, and 10 bases lay outside the gene matches. The CDR3 loop spans 17 amino acids. TCRdb keeps only in-frame clones here, not all; method: immunoSEQ multiplex PCR. Among fewer than 500,000 clones listed, more than 80% were seen once. The genes are TRBV5-1 and TRBJ1-3, with 11 bases that match TRBD1. The TCR originated in a man aged 35 to 55 with head and neck cancer. The material sequenced was PBMCs. CDR3 sequence (DNA): TGCGCCAGCAGCTTATGGGCCGGACAGGGGGCCGAAAACACCATATATTTT. Protein sequence: CASSLWAGQGAENTIYF.